Sequencing of this T cell receptor (beta chain) was carried out in a study of Tregs in tolerant kidney transplant recipients. With respect to this clone: A junction boundary mismatches the germline segment, possibly from a read error.

Clones were read by immunoSEQ multiplex PCR, and TCRdb kept only the in-frame ones, dropping some. The sample holds about 240,000 clones, roughly 80% seen once. From germline, CDR1 is SGHRS and CDR2 YFSETQ. This CDR3 is 14 amino acids long. The receptor was derived from a human donor in good health. This sequence joins TRBV5-1 and TRBJ1-3, with 7 bases aligning to TRBD1. The sample was CD4+ T cells from blood. The CDR3 nucleotides are TGCGCCAGCAGCCGACAGGGCTCTGGAAACACCGTATATTTT. As protein: CASSRQGSGNTVYF.